This T cell receptor (beta chain) came from a study of beta chain features in type 1 diabetes. Based on CD45RO/CCR7/CD25/CD127/CD95/CD27, CD4+ regulatory, stem cell-like memory, naive and central memory cells were sorted. Trimming left V 2 bases short and J 7 bases short, with 14 bases between. The germline CDR1 and CDR2 sequences are SNHLY and FYNNEI. The CDR3 has 15 residues. Only a few counts were recorded for this clone. Its matching antigen is unknown. Study conclusions and caveats: Across all four CD4+ subsets, people with type 1 diabetes showed modestly shorter TCRB CDR3s.

The isolated RNA, all of it, was reverse transcribed, so expressed TCRB transcripts were what got sequenced. Data came from immunoSEQ multiplex PCR; TCRdb stores just in-frame clones and leaves some out. Among 600,000 to 700,000 clones, roughly 12% were seen once, and the ten largest hold roughly 0.12%. The J gene is TRBJ1-4, the V gene TRBV2; D is ambiguous. This clonotype originated in a young man with type 1 diabetes. Source material: naive CD4+ T cells from blood. The CDR3 coding sequence is TGTGCCAGCAGTGAAAGGGCCCGGGAGAGTGAAAAACTGTTTTTT. It encodes CASSERARESEKLFF.